Below, 5 T cell receptor beta chains from the same sample are listed, as sequenced in a study of T cells in Graves' hyperthyroidism and ophthalmopathy. It was RNA transcripts that yielded the amplified TCR beta CDR3 regions. The TCR CDR3 was amplified in a first-round RT-PCR using the HTBI primer set. TCRdb re-derived calls from the multiplex PCR reads in MiXCR, one entry per CDR3 protein. Counted here are 500,000 to 750,000 distinct CDR3 sequences, less than 20% occurring once; the ten biggest clones make up about 7%. Sequencing input: blood. Every receptor here comes from a woman aged 25 to 45 with Graves' hyperthyroidism.

This clonotype was observed many times. The genes are TRBV7-6 and TRBJ1-5, with 7 bases fitting TRBD1. The germline V gene encodes CDR1 SGHVS and CDR2 FNYEAQ. J lost 6 bases, V lost 0 bases, and 5 bases had no gene match. This CDR3 contains 15 residues. The DNA for the CDR3 is TGTGCCAGCAGCTTAGCACAGGGGTTGACTCAGCCCCAGCATTTT. Translation gives CASSLAQGLTQPQHF.

The CDR3 bases are TGTGCCAGCAGCCATCAGACTAGCGGGAGAGAAAATGAGCAGTTCTTC. It yields the protein CASSHQTSGRENEQFF. The chain joins TRBV3-1 to TRBJ2-1; 12 positions match TRBD2. V lost 3 bases and J lost 7; bases outside the gene matches: 7. The CDR3 covers 16 residues. Germline loops: CDR1 LGHDT, CDR2 YNNKEL (reference sequence).

This clonotype was seen many times. This chain links TRBV12-3 or TRBV12-4 with TRBJ1-3; no clear D. The CDR3 is made up of 14 amino acids. V was cut by 3 bases and J by 3 bases, with 9 bases left in between. The CDR3 coding sequence is TGTGCCAGCAGTTTGTTGGCTCTTGGAAACACCATATATTTT. This codes for CASSLLALGNTIYF.

The rearrangement uses TRBV20-1 and TRBJ2-1; the D is unclear. Germline-derived CDR1 and CDR2 are DFQATT and SNEGSKA (reference sequence). There are 13 residues in the CDR3. Trimming cost V 4 bases and J 0 bases, with 7 bases left between them. The CDR3 spells CSAKASSYNEQFF. The CDR3 DNA reads as TGCAGTGCTAAGGCAAGCTCCTACAATGAGCAGTTCTTC.

Many counts were recorded for this clonotype. The chain employs TRBV27 and TRBJ1-5, with D unresolved. The ends were cut back, 5 bases at V and 0 bases at J, with 11 bases in the middle. Germline V gene lookup returns CDR1 MNHEY and CDR2 SMNVEV (reference sequence). CDR3 length equals 15 residues. The CDR3 loop is CASSLTSHSNQPQHF. In nucleotides, the CDR3 is TGTGCCAGCAGTCTTACCAGTCATAGCAATCAGCCCCAGCATTTT.